The 16 T cell receptor beta chains below were found in one sample sequenced in a study of cytomegalovirus exposure and HLA in healthy donors. PCR was performed using 60 Vbeta and 13 Jbeta primers. Sequencing was performed with immunoSEQ multiplex PCR; in TCRdb, only in-frame clones are kept and a portion is missing. The table lists more than 150,000 clones, approximately 84% of them singletons. The sequenced sample was PBMCs. The receptors stem from a girl younger than two in good health and CMV-seronegative.

This sequence joins TRBV5-4 and TRBJ2-5, with a possible D match to TRBD2 (6 bases). The CDR3 length is 17 residues. V gave up 2 bases and J gave up 2 bases, with 19 bases separating them. The V gene's germline CDR1 is SGHNT and CDR2 YYREEE (reference sequence). The CDR3 reads CASSLGGTGDFQETQYF. The DNA for the CDR3 is TGTGCCAGCAGCTTAGGCGGGACCGGGGATTTTCAAGAGACCCAGTACTTC. Full variable domain (remainder filled in from reference TRBV5-4 and TRBJ2-5): ETGVTQSPTHLIKTRGQQVTLRCSSQSGHNTVSWYQQALGQGPQFIFQYYREEENGRGNFPPRFSGLQFPNYSSELNVNALELDDSALYLCASSLGGTGDFQETQYFGPGTRLLVL.

This clone was counted a few times. This chain connects TRBV5-1 to TRBJ1-1; TRBD1 aligns across 7 bases. With 5 bases clipped from V and 2 bases from J, the junction kept 12 bases outside the gene matches. Germline loops: CDR1 SGHRS, CDR2 YFSETQ. The CDR3 has 16 amino acids. CDR3 in amino acids: CASSSDRDRENTEAFF. Written as DNA, the CDR3 is TGCGCCAGCAGTTCCGATAGGGACAGAGAAAACACTGAAGCTTTCTTT.

V gene TRBV27 combines with J gene TRBJ2-2, with 7 bases that match TRBD2. V lost 4 bases, J lost 1 base, and 6 bases stayed unmatched. The CDR3 is 16 amino acids. The V gene's germline CDR1 is MNHEY and CDR2 SMNVEV (reference sequence). CDR3 sequence reads: CASSSDLAGNTGELFF. The CDR3 DNA reads TGTGCCAGCAGTTCCGATTTAGCGGGGAACACCGGGGAGCTGTTTTTT.

V is TRBV9 and J is TRBJ1-2; D is uncertain. The germline V gene encodes CDR1 SGDLS and CDR2 YYNGEE. V lost 2 bases and J 5 bases, leaving 7 bases between the germline ends. The CDR3 runs 12 residues. CDR3 sequence reads: CASSVEPYGYTF. The DNA for the CDR3 is TGTGCCAGCAGCGTTGAGCCATATGGCTACACCTTC. The full variable domain, with the rest looked up from reference TRBV9 and TRBJ1-2, is DSGVTQTPKHLITATGQRVTLRCSPRSGDLSVYWYQQSLDQGLQFLIQYYNGEERAKGNILERFSAQQFPDLHSELNLSSLELGDSALYFCASSVEPYGYTFGSGTRLTVV.

The chain recombines TRBV2 with TRBJ2-1, with D uncertain. V lost 0 bases to trimming and J lost 5 bases, with 14 bases between them. Germline CDR1 reads SNHLY; CDR2 reads FYNNEI. The CDR3 length is 16 residues. CDR3 in DNA: TGTGCCAGCAGTGAAGCGCTTCTGGCGGTCAACAATGAGCAGTTCTTC. Amino acids: CASSEALLAVNNEQFF.

This clone was recorded a few times. In DNA form, the CDR3 reads TGTGCCAGCAGCGCACAGATTAATCATTCACCCCTCCACTTT. It codes for CASSAQINHSPLHF. The chain employs TRBV11-2 and TRBJ1-6, with D hard to call. The germline V and J ends were trimmed by 5 bases and 8 bases, with 13 bases remaining between them. CDR3 length: 14 residues. Germline V gene data show CDR1 as SGHAT and CDR2 as FQNNGV. The complete variable domain, with remaining parts taken from reference TRBV11-2 and TRBJ1-6, reads EAGVAQSPRYKIIEKRQSVAFWCNPISGHATLYWYQQILGQGPKLLIQFQNNGVVDDSQLPKDRFSAERLKGVDSTLKIQPAKLEDSAVYLCASSAQINHSPLHFGNGTRLTVT.

V usage is TRBV19 and J usage is TRBJ2-1, with 9 bases identical to TRBD2. V was pared by 6 bases and J by 8 bases, with 11 bases of the junction left unmatched. This CDR3 has 15 amino acids. CDR1 LNHDA and CDR2 SQIVND come from the germline V gene (reference sequence). CDR3 in DNA: TGTGCCAGTAGACCGCGTGGCCAGCGGGGGGATGAGCAGTTCTTC. As protein: CASRPRGQRGDEQFF. Combining the CDR3 with reference TRBV19 and TRBJ2-1 gives the whole variable domain DGGITQSPKYLFRKEGQNVTLSCEQNLNHDAMYWYRQDPGQGLRLIYYSQIVNDFQKGDIAEGYSVSREKKESFPLTVTSAQKNPTAFYLCASRPRGQRGDEQFFGPGTRLTVL.

The J gene is TRBJ2-7, the V gene TRBV19; 7 positions agree with TRBD2. V lost 5 bases, J lost 3 bases, and 13 bases stayed unmatched. This CDR3 is 16 amino acids long. From germline, CDR1 is LNHDA and CDR2 SQIVND (reference sequence). CDR3 protein: CASSPVSAGAGYEQYF. In nucleotides, the CDR3 is TGTGCCAGTAGTCCCGTTTCGGCGGGAGCTGGCTACGAGCAGTACTTC.

The V gene is TRBV6-1, the J gene TRBJ2-7; 7 nucleotides match TRBD1. The CDR3 is made up of 14 amino acids. With V trimmed by 6 bases and J by 2 bases, 7 bases remained unmatched. CDR1 is MNHNS and CDR2 is SASEGT in the germline V gene. CDR3 in amino acids: CASSQTGMAYEQYF. CDR3 coding DNA: TGTGCCAGCAGCCAGACAGGGATGGCCTACGAGCAGTACTTC.

This clone was seen once. The rearrangement links TRBV5-6 to TRBJ2-1, with D unresolved. Germline V gives CDR1 SGHDT, CDR2 YYEEEE. The CDR3 has 13 amino acids. Trimming took 0 bases from V and 4 from J, leaving 5 bases between them. In nucleotides, the CDR3 is TGTGCCAGCAGCTTGGACAGTTACAATGAGCAGTTCTTC. This translates into CASSLDSYNEQFF.

Turning to this clone: Its ends do not fully match the called genes, so a read error is possible. V is TRBV6-1 and J is TRBJ1-2; the match to TRBD1 covers 10 bases. The CDR3 runs to 16 residues. The germline CDR1 and CDR2 sequences are MNHNS and SASEGT. CDR3 DNA: TGTGCCAGCAGTGAAAAACCGGGACAGGGGAACTATGTCTACACCTTC. Its translation: CASSEKPGQGNYVYTF.

The chain joins TRBV5-4 to TRBJ2-7; no clear D. V dropped 4 bases and J dropped 4 bases, with 12 bases sitting between them. CDR1 is SGHNT, CDR2 YYREEE, per germline (reference sequence). CDR3 length equals 13 residues. CDR3 loop: CASSRSSYYEQYF. CDR3 DNA sequence: TGTGCCAGCAGCCGATCGAGTTATTACGAGCAGTACTTC.

J is TRBJ2-7 and V is TRBV27, with a weak D call TRBD2 (6 bases). Per germline, CDR1 MNHEY and CDR2 SMNVEV (reference sequence). V was clipped by 1 base and J by 3 bases, with 13 bases between them. CDR3 size: 15 residues. The CDR3 sequence: CASSLFRGSHYEQYF. CDR3 sequence (DNA): TGTGCCAGCAGTTTATTCCGGGGGTCCCACTACGAGCAGTACTTC.

This chain uses TRBV9 with TRBJ1-2, with a possible D match to TRBD1 (6 bases). CDR1 is SGDLS and CDR2 is YYNGEE in the germline V gene. Trimming left V 0 bases short and J 6 bases short, with 15 bases between. The CDR3 loop spans 15 amino acids. CDR3 bases: TGTGCCAGCAGCGTAGCCACCCCAGGGGTTGATGGCTACACCTTC. This gives the protein CASSVATPGVDGYTF.

The chain combines TRBV6-6 with TRBJ2-4; TRBD2 aligns across 7 bases. Germline assignment: CDR1 MNHNY and CDR2 SVGAGI (reference sequence). J lost 8 bases, V lost 7 bases, and 14 bases had no gene match. The CDR3 is 15 amino acids. In nucleotides, the CDR3 is TGTGCCAGCAACAGCTTTGAGGGAGGGCGTTACATTCAGTACTTC. Translating it yields CASNSFEGGRYIQYF.

The V gene is TRBV28, the J gene TRBJ2-7; the D gene is possibly TRBD2 (6 bases). V gave up 8 bases and J gave up 6 bases, with 20 bases separating them. CDR1 and CDR2 (germline): MDHEN, SYDVKM. CDR3 length: 14 residues. The CDR3 DNA is TGTGCCAGCGGTCCCCATCCGCGGGGTGGCGAGCAGTACTTC. Its translation: CASGPHPRGGEQYF.